The clone carrying this T cell receptor (beta chain) is judged medium-sized. TCRdb ran MiXCR on the PCR reads and lists one entry per CDR3 protein. The sample has some 10,000 distinct CDR3 sequences, under 35% seen once. This specimen belongs to a study of immune characterization of retroperitoneal liposarcoma. Sequencing was done on a sample of tumor tissue. This clonotype originated in a female donor with retroperitoneal liposarcoma.

CDR3: CASSLDGTSGATGELFF. Written as DNA, the CDR3 is TGTGCCAGCAGCTTAGACGGGACATCGGGGGCCACCGGGGAGCTGTTTTTT. The gene calls are TRBV7-2 and TRBJ2-2; D possibly uses TRBD1 or TRBD2 (6 bases each). The length of the CDR3 is 17 residues. Per the germline V gene, CDR1 is SGHTA and CDR2 is FQGNSA. With 1 base removed from V and 4 bases from J, the gap between germline ends came to 16 bases.